This TCR beta chain was profiled in a study of T-cell memory formation after mild COVID-19. Across the study: Most TCR clusters belonged to a single donor. Points from the study as a whole: Prior to infection, memory already included some responding clones, suggesting cross-reactive memory joined. Second-wave clones peaking on day 37 lacked confirmed SARS-CoV-2 specificity. Clones that contracted clustered mainly in CM and EM if CD4+ and in EMRA if CD8+.

Looked up from germline, CDR1 is MNHEY and CDR2 is SVGAGI. The V end was cut by 4 bases, the J end by 2 bases, with 17 bases between. The CDR3 is made up of 16 amino acids. TCRdb processed the 5' RACE reads anew with MiXCR; each CDR3 protein has one entry. Found here are roughly 400,000 distinct CDR3 sequences, over 15% of them singletons; the top ten hold around a fifth. Worth noting for this clonotype: The target antigen is unknown. This CDR3 is missing its conserved last phenylalanine or tryptophan, likely due to a read error.

This chain links TRBV6-5 with TRBJ1-2, with D maybe TRBD1 (5 bases). Input material: PBMCs or a T cell subset sorted from them (not recorded which). The TCR sequence derives from a man between 18 and 29 years old who had mild COVID-19 (a few samples of this study predate the infection). Cell type and time point are not known. The CDR3 DNA sequence: TGTGCCAGCAGTTCCCCGGGGAGGGACGGCAACTATGGCTACACCTTA. It codes for CASSSPGRDGNYGYTL.